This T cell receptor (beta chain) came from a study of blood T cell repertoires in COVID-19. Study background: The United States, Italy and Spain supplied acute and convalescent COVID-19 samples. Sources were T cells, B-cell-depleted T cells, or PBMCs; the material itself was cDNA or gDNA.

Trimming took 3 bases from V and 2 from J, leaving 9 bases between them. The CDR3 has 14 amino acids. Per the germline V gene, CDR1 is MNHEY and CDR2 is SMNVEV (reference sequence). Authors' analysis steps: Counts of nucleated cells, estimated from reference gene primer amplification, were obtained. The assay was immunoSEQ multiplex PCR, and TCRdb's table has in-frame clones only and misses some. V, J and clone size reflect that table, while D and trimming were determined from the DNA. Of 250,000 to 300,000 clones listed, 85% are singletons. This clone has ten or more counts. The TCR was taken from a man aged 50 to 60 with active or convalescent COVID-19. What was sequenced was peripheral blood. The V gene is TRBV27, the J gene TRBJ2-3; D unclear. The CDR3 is CASSFLFPTDTQYF. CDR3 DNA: TGTGCCAGCAGTTTTCTTTTCCCCACAGATACGCAGTATTTT.